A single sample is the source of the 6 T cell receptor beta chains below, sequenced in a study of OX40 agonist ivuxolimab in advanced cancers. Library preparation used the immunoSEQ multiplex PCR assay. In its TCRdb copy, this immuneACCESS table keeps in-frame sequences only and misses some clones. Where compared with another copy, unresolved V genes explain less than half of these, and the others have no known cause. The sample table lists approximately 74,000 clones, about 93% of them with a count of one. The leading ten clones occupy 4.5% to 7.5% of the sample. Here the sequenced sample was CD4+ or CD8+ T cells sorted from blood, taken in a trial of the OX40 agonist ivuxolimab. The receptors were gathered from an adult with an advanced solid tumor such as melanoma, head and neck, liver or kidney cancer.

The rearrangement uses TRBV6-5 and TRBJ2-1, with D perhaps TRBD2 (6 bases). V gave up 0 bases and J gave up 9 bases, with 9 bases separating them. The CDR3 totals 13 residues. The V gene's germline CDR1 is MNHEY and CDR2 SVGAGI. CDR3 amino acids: CASSYSRGIEQFF. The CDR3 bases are TGTGCCAGCAGTTACTCCCGGGGGATTGAGCAGTTCTTC.

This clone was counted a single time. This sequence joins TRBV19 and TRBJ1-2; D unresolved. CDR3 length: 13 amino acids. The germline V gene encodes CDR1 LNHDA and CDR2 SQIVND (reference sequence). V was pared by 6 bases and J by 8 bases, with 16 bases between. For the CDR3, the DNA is TGTGCCAGTAGCCCAACAGTACATAGAGGCTACACCTTC. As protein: CASSPTVHRGYTF.

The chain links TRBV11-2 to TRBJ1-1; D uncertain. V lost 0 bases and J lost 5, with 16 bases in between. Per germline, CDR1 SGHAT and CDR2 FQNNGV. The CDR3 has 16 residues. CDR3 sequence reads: CASSLDLKGFGTEAFF. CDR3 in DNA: TGTGCCAGCAGCTTAGATCTGAAAGGGTTTGGTACTGAAGCTTTCTTT.

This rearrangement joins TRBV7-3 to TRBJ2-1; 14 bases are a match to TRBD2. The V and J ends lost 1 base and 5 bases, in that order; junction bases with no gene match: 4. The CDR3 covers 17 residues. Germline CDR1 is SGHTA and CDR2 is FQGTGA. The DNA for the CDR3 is TGTGCCAGCAGCTTAATAGGGGGACTAGCGGGGGACAATGAGCAGTTCTTC. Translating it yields CASSLIGGLAGDNEQFF. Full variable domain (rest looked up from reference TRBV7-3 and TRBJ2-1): GAGVSQTPSNKVTEKGKYVELRCDPISGHTALYWYRQSLGQGPEFLIYFQGTGAADDSGLPNDRFFAVRPEGSVSTLKIQRTERGDSAVYLCASSLIGGLAGDNEQFFGPGTRLTVL.

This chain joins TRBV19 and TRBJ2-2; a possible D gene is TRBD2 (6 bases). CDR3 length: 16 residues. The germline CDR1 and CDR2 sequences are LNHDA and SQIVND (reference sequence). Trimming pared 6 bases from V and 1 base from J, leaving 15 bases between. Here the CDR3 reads CASRDYRSGNTGELFF. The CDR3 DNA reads TGTGCCAGTAGGGACTACAGGTCGGGGAACACCGGGGAGCTGTTTTTT.

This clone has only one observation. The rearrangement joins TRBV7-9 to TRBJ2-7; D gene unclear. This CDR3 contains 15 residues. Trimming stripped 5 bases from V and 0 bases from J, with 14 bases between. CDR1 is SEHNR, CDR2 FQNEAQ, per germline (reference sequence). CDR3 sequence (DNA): TGTGCCAGCAGCCACCCCTTGGGCAGCTCCTACGAGCAGTACTTC. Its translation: CASSHPLGSSYEQYF.